What follows describes a single T cell receptor beta chain. Its specificity is not known. These data belong to a study of T cell responses to AZD1222 COVID-19 vaccine. The CDR3 runs to 14 residues. The V gene lost 0 bases and the J gene lost 6 bases, with 9 bases spanning the gap. Germline V gene lookup returns CDR1 LGHNA and CDR2 YSLEER. Findings and limits, study-wide: Spike was spanned by vaccine-associated CD4 TCRs, which were dominant at 160-218 and 743-854. The repertoires were collected only after the peak T cell response. Baseline serology detected seropositivity in only five or six AZD1222 recipients. The donor cohort was predominantly white British with a female majority, and clonal diversity may have been underestimated.

Method: immunoSEQ multiplex PCR; TCRdb's copy keeps in-frame clones and lacks some. This table holds approximately 140,000 clones, 70% to 90% found once. This rearrangement joins TRBV4-3 to TRBJ2-1; D call uncertain. The sequence came from an adult in good health. Sequencing was performed on peripheral blood, taken on day 0 of AZD1222 vaccination. The CDR3 DNA reads as TGCGCCAGCAGCCAAGAGGGATGGGGCAATGAGCAGTTCTTC. It translates to CASSQEGWGNEQFF.